The 5 T cell receptor beta chains below all came from one sample that was sequenced in a study of cytomegalovirus exposure and HLA in healthy donors. In the PCR, 60 Vbeta and 13 Jbeta primers were used. The method was immunoSEQ multiplex PCR; TCRdb's version includes in-frame clones alone and lacks a portion of them. Among over 100,000 clones, around 70% were seen once, and the ten largest hold 4.5% to 5.5%. Sequencing used PBMCs. These receptors were collected from a woman in her 70s in good health and CMV-seropositive.

In this sample, this clone turned up once. Other DNA sequences of this sample code for an identical CDR3. The chain employs TRBV19 and TRBJ1-1; D is ambiguous. The germline V gene encodes CDR1 LNHDA and CDR2 SQIVND (reference sequence). Trimming stripped 5 bases from V and 2 bases from J, with 9 bases between. The CDR3 contains 13 residues. The CDR3 coding sequence is TGTGCCAGTAGTCCCACAGCTAACACTGAAGCTTTCTTT. Translated, it gives CASSPTANTEAFF.

The rearrangement links TRBV27 to TRBJ1-1; D not certain. V was trimmed by 5 bases and J by 1 base, leaving 8 bases between them. There are 13 residues in the CDR3. Germline CDR1 reads MNHEY; CDR2 reads SMNVEV (reference sequence). The CDR3 protein is CASSRPGNTEAFF. The CDR3 DNA reads as TGTGCCAGCAGTCGTCCAGGGAACACTGAAGCTTTCTTT.

This clone occurred once. This rearrangement joins TRBV7-2 to TRBJ1-6, with no clear D. V lost 6 bases and J 6 bases, leaving 12 bases between the germline ends. The CDR3 runs to 14 residues. The germline V gene has CDR1 SGHTA and CDR2 FQGNSA. CDR3 in DNA: TGTGCCAGCAGTCGGGCAGCGGGTAATTCACCCCTCCACTTT. Translating it yields CASSRAAGNSPLHF.

The chain joins TRBV30 to TRBJ1-6; 7 bases match TRBD1. J lost 4 bases, V lost 5 bases, and 8 bases had no gene match. The germline V gene encodes CDR1 GTSNPN and CDR2 SVGIG (reference sequence). The CDR3 is 15 amino acids. CDR3 amino acids: CAWAFSTGYNSPLHF. The CDR3 nucleotides read TGTGCCTGGGCTTTTTCGACAGGGTATAATTCACCCCTCCACTTT.

The CDR3 DNA follows: TGTGCCAGCAGCCCCACAGGGAATCAGCCCCAGCATTTT. Residues: CASSPTGNQPQHF. The gene calls are TRBV2 and TRBJ1-5, with D possibly being TRBD1 (6 bases). The V end was cut by 6 bases, the J end by 4 bases, with 10 bases between. CDR1 and CDR2 from the germline V gene are SNHLY and FYNNEI. CDR3 size: 13 residues.